A selection of T cell receptor beta chains follows, all from one sample in a study of T-cell memory formation after mild COVID-19. TCRdb ran MiXCR on the 5' RACE reads and lists one entry per CDR3 protein. The sample comprises roughly 450,000 distinct CDR3 sequences, approximately 18% of which are singletons, and over 9% rests with the top ten. The source material was PBMCs or a T cell subset sorted from them (not recorded which). The receptors stem from an adult woman who had mild COVID-19 (a few samples of this study predate the infection). Cell type and time point are not known. The CDR3 runs from the conserved cysteine through the conserved F or W. The order of the fields is J gene, V gene, clone size, D gene, CDR3 protein, CDR3 DNA. D genes are given only for firm matches. Clone size is not always given. Where it is, it says once, few, many or a class for expanded clones.

j_call: TRBJ2-5
v_call: TRBV7-9
clone_size: many
d_call: .
cdr3_aa: CASSLGTRETQYF
cdr3_nt: TGTGCCAGCAGCTTAGGTACCAGGGAGACCCAGTACTTC

j_call: TRBJ2-1
v_call: TRBV15
clone_size: few
d_call: .
cdr3_aa: CATSRDGGSSAYNEQFF
cdr3_nt: TGTGCCACCAGCAGAGATGGCGGAAGCTCTGCCTACAATGAGCAGTTCTTC

j_call: TRBJ1-3
v_call: TRBV24-1
clone_size: .
d_call: .
cdr3_aa: CATSDGSGLSGNTIYF
cdr3_nt: TGTGCCACCAGTGATGGGTCAGGGCTCTCTGGAAACACCATATATTTT

j_call: TRBJ2-1
v_call: TRBV7-3
clone_size: few
d_call: .
cdr3_aa: CASSSIGGGLVNEQFF
cdr3_nt: TGTGCCAGCAGCAGCATAGGGGGTGGGTTAGTGAATGAGCAGTTCTTC

j_call: TRBJ1-2
v_call: TRBV19
clone_size: few
d_call: .
cdr3_aa: CASSMTTVPTNYGYTF
cdr3_nt: TGTGCCAGTAGTATGACCACAGTCCCTACTAACTATGGCTACACCTTC

j_call: TRBJ2-1
v_call: TRBV27
clone_size: few
d_call: TRBD2
cdr3_aa: CASKISVSARGWHGEQFF
cdr3_nt: TGTGCCAGCAAAATTAGCGTGTCGGCGCGGGGGTGGCACGGTGAGCAGTTCTTC

j_call: TRBJ2-1
v_call: TRBV5-5
clone_size: many
d_call: .
cdr3_aa: CASRRDRGRTEQFF
cdr3_nt: TGTGCCAGCAGGCGGGATCGAGGGAGAACTGAGCAGTTCTTC

j_call: TRBJ1-2
v_call: TRBV5-5
clone_size: .
d_call: .
cdr3_aa: CASSQYPGIDYGYTF
cdr3_nt: TGTGCCAGCAGCCAATACCCCGGGATCGATTATGGCTACACCTTC

j_call: TRBJ2-7
v_call: TRBV30
clone_size: .
d_call: .
cdr3_aa: CAWSVLGAGRGEQYF
cdr3_nt: TGTGCCTGGAGTGTACTAGGTGCGGGAAGGGGCGAGCAGTACTTC

j_call: TRBJ1-1
v_call: TRBV18
clone_size: .
d_call: TRBD1
cdr3_aa: CASSVQGALQNEAFF
cdr3_nt: TGTGCCAGCTCAGTACAGGGGGCGCTTCAAAATGAAGCTTTCTTT

j_call: TRBJ2-3
v_call: TRBV7-2
clone_size: .
d_call: TRBD1
cdr3_aa: CASSRDRGSADTQYF
cdr3_nt: TGTGCCAGCAGCCGGGACAGGGGATCCGCAGATACGCAGTATTTT

j_call: TRBJ2-2
v_call: TRBV7-9
clone_size: few
d_call: .
cdr3_aa: CASSRGGFNTGELFF
cdr3_nt: TGTGCCAGCAGCCGCGGCGGGTTCAACACCGGGGAGCTGTTTTTT

j_call: TRBJ1-4
v_call: TRBV9
clone_size: few
d_call: .
cdr3_aa: CASSPRGHNEKLFF
cdr3_nt: TGTGCCAGCAGCCCTCGGGGACATAATGAAAAACTGTTTTTT

j_call: TRBJ1-5
v_call: TRBV12-3/TRBV12-4
clone_size: .
d_call: .
cdr3_aa: CASSWSGNQPQHF
cdr3_nt: TGTGCCAGCAGTTGGAGTGGCAATCAGCCCCAGCATTTT

j_call: TRBJ2-1
v_call: TRBV20-1
clone_size: .
d_call: TRBD2
cdr3_aa: CSVPKAGVHNEQFF
cdr3_nt: TGCAGTGTGCCGAAGGCGGGAGTGCACAATGAGCAGTTCTTC

j_call: TRBJ1-6
v_call: TRBV10-3
clone_size: few
d_call: .
cdr3_aa: CAISESLTENSPLHF
cdr3_nt: TGTGCCATCAGTGAGTCCCTGACAGAGAATTCACCCCTCCACTTT

j_call: TRBJ1-2
v_call: TRBV3-1
clone_size: few
d_call: .
cdr3_aa: CASSHHRTENYGYTF
cdr3_nt: TGTGCCAGCAGCCATCACCGGACAGAAAACTATGGCTACACCTTC

j_call: TRBJ2-6
v_call: TRBV6-2/TRBV6-3
clone_size: few
d_call: .
cdr3_aa: CASSSLHPEAGANVLTF
cdr3_nt: TGTGCCAGCAGTTCCTTACACCCTGAGGCTGGGGCCAACGTCCTGACTTTC

j_call: TRBJ1-2
v_call: TRBV5-1
clone_size: few
d_call: .
cdr3_aa: CASKDSNYGYTF
cdr3_nt: TGCGCCAGCAAGGACAGTAACTATGGCTACACCTTC

j_call: TRBJ2-7
v_call: TRBV5-1
clone_size: .
d_call: .
cdr3_aa: CASSHDSWGTYEQYF
cdr3_nt: TGCGCCAGCAGCCATGACAGTTGGGGTACCTACGAGCAGTACTTC